The next 30 T cell receptor beta chains were all read from a single sample in a study of blood T cell repertoires in COVID-19. The method was immunoSEQ multiplex PCR; TCRdb's version includes in-frame clones alone and lacks a portion of them. The sample carries 75,000 to 95,000 clones, 70% to 90% recorded once. The sequenced sample consisted of peripheral blood. All receptors derive from an elderly woman with acute or convalescent COVID-19.

CDR3 amino acids: CAIGLDEQYF. In DNA form, the CDR3 reads TGTGCCATCGGGCTCGACGAGCAGTACTTC. The chain uses TRBV10-3 and TRBJ2-7; D gene unclear. Germline V gene lookup returns CDR1 ENHRY and CDR2 SYGVKD. There are 10 residues in the CDR3. V lost 8 bases, J lost 5 bases, and 7 bases lay in between.

The gene calls are TRBV5-1 and TRBJ1-2; TRBD1 matches 11 bases. The CDR3 is made up of 15 amino acids. Germline V CDR1 and CDR2: SGHRS, YFSETQ. V was pared by 4 bases and J by 5 bases, with 7 bases of the junction left unmatched. The DNA of the CDR3 is TGCGCCAGCAGCCTCGGGACAGGGGGAACATATGGCTACACCTTC. Its translation: CASSLGTGGTYGYTF.

The V call is TRBV11-1, the J call TRBJ1-5, with D possibly TRBD1 on 6 matching bases. V gave up 5 bases and J gave up 4 bases, with 6 bases separating them. Germline CDR1 SGHAT, CDR2 FQDESV (reference sequence). This CDR3 is built from 12 residues. For the CDR3, the DNA is TGTGCCAGCAGCCAGGGGAATCAGCCCCAGCATTTT. It yields the protein CASSQGNQPQHF.

V is TRBV28 and J is TRBJ1-1, with D perhaps TRBD1 (6 bases). Germline assignment: CDR1 MDHEN and CDR2 SYDVKM. The V and J ends lost 3 bases and 2 bases respectively, with 19 bases between them. The CDR3 length is 17 residues. The CDR3 DNA is TGTGCCAGCAGTTTTGGTTGGGGGCTAACTGTCAACACTGAAGCTTTCTTT. Protein product: CASSFGWGLTVNTEAFF.

For the CDR3, the DNA is TGTGCCAGCAGCTTGGTCGGGGCGGGGGGCTCCTACAATGAGCAGTTCTTC. This translates into CASSLVGAGGSYNEQFF. J is TRBJ2-1 and V is TRBV7-2; 8 bases map to TRBD2. Germline V lookup: CDR1 SGHTA, CDR2 FQGNSA. The CDR3 has 17 residues. J was trimmed by 0 bases and V by 3 bases; bases with no gene match: 7.

The J gene is TRBJ1-5, the V gene TRBV19; possible D gene TRBD1, 6 bases. Looked up from germline, CDR1 is LNHDA and CDR2 is SQIVND (reference sequence). Trimming took off 2 bases at V and 7 bases at J, with 12 bases between the two ends. This CDR3 is 14 amino acids long. CDR3: CASSIRGIGQPQHF. The CDR3 bases are TGTGCCAGTAGTATAAGGGGGATCGGGCAGCCCCAGCATTTT.

This chain connects TRBV28 to TRBJ1-2, with D unresolved. The CDR3 extends over 14 amino acids. The V gene's germline CDR1 is MDHEN and CDR2 SYDVKM. With 4 bases removed from V and 2 bases from J, the gap between germline ends came to 11 bases. CDR3 residues: CASSSSLPNYGYTF. CDR3 in DNA: TGTGCCAGCAGTTCCAGTCTTCCGAACTATGGCTACACCTTC.

The rearrangement joins TRBV5-1 to TRBJ1-2; TRBD1 might be the D (6 bases). Between the trimmed V and J ends, which lost 0 bases and 4 bases, there was a span of 13 bases. The CDR3 totals 15 residues. Germline assignment: CDR1 SGHRS and CDR2 YFSETQ. The CDR3, as DNA: TGCGCCAGCAGCTTGGCGTCCCGGGACATCTATGGCTACACCTTC. This encodes CASSLASRDIYGYTF.

The chain employs TRBV7-3 and TRBJ2-7; 13 nucleotides agree with TRBD2. Germline V gene lookup returns CDR1 SGHTA and CDR2 FQGTGA. The V and J ends lost 3 bases and 3 bases, in that order; junction bases with no gene match: 2. CDR3 length: 15 residues. The CDR3 protein is CASSLGLAGSYEQYF. CDR3 sequence (DNA): TGTGCCAGCAGCTTGGGACTAGCGGGGAGCTACGAGCAGTACTTC.

The CDR3 nucleotides are TGTGCCAGCAGCCCCTATCGAATGCCGAGACAGGGTCAAGAGACCCAGTACTTC. Amino acids: CASSPYRMPRQGQETQYF. The J gene is TRBJ2-5, the V gene TRBV7-8, with 7 positions matching TRBD1. The CDR3 is made up of 18 amino acids. The trim removed 5 bases at V and 2 bases at J, leaving 17 bases unmatched. The germline gives CDR1 SGHVS, CDR2 FQNEAQ.

The chain couples TRBV7-6 to TRBJ2-3; D perhaps matches TRBD2 (7 bases). The CDR3 loop spans 16 amino acids. V dropped 7 bases and J dropped 2 bases, with 19 bases sitting between them. Germline loops: CDR1 SGHVS, CDR2 FNYEAQ. CDR3 sequence reads: CASNPLGGALTDTQYF. CDR3 in DNA: TGTGCCAGCAACCCCCTTGGGGGGGCTCTCACAGATACGCAGTATTTT.

This clone appeared a few times. The chain uses TRBV7-8 and TRBJ1-1, with 9 bases lining up with TRBD1. Germline V gene data show CDR1 as SGHVS and CDR2 as FQNEAQ. With V trimmed by 5 bases and J by 5 bases, 9 bases remained unmatched. CDR3 length: 15 residues. The CDR3 DNA reads as TGTGCCAGCAGCCACCGGGACAGGGATGTTACTGAAGCTTTCTTT. Residues: CASSHRDRDVTEAFF.

Only one count was recorded for this clone. The rearrangement joins TRBV4-3 to TRBJ2-5; 12 bases match TRBD2. The length of the CDR3 is 18 residues. V shed 0 bases, J shed 1 base, and the junction held 6 bases outside the gene matches. Germline lookup yields CDR1 LGHNA and CDR2 YSLEER. CDR3: CASSQEWASGGVQETQYF. CDR3 in DNA: TGCGCCAGCAGCCAAGAATGGGCTAGCGGGGGGGTCCAAGAGACCCAGTACTTC.

The chain employs TRBV27 and TRBJ1-5; 10 nucleotides agree with TRBD1. This CDR3 region has 14 residues. CDR1 and CDR2 from the germline V gene are MNHEY and SMNVEV (reference sequence). Germline trimming cut 6 bases from V and 4 bases from J; bases unmatched to any gene: 3. The CDR3 protein is CASRRTGGNQPQHF. DNA for the CDR3: TGTGCCAGCAGGAGGACAGGGGGTAATCAGCCCCAGCATTTT.

The V gene is TRBV7-9, the J gene TRBJ1-5; D may be TRBD1 (5 bases). V lost 0 bases and J lost 0, with 6 bases in between. The length of the CDR3 is 15 residues. Germline V CDR1 and CDR2: SEHNR, FQNEAQ (reference sequence). The DNA of the CDR3 is TGTGCCAGCAGCTTAGCAGGGGCTAGCAATCAGCCCCAGCATTTT. This gives the protein CASSLAGASNQPQHF.

The genes are TRBV5-8 and TRBJ2-1, with TRBD1 as a possible D gene (6 bases). V lost 4 bases to trimming and J lost 12 bases, with 29 bases between them. In germline, CDR1 is SGHTS, CDR2 YDEGEE. The CDR3 runs 17 residues. CDR3 residues: CASSQRGGQPARIGQFF. CDR3 sequence (DNA): TGTGCCAGCAGCCAGAGAGGAGGACAGCCAGCACGAATTGGGCAGTTCTTC. Full variable domain (rest looked up from reference TRBV5-8 and TRBJ2-1): EAGVTQSPTHLIKTRGQQATLRCSPISGHTSVYWYQQALGLGLQFLLWYDEGEERNRGNFPPRFSGRQFPNYSSELNVNALELEDSALYLCASSQRGGQPARIGQFFGPGTRLTVL.

The rearrangement uses TRBV29-1 and TRBJ2-3; no reliable D call. Germline CDR1 and CDR2: SQVTM and ANQGSEA. This CDR3 is built from 14 residues. The V and J ends lost 3 bases and 1 base respectively, with 11 bases between them. The CDR3 here is CSVDQRSGTDTQYF. In DNA, the CDR3 is TGCAGCGTTGATCAGAGGTCGGGCACAGATACGCAGTATTTT.

This clone appeared once. The V call is TRBV2, the J call TRBJ1-3; D gene ambiguous. Germline V gives CDR1 SNHLY, CDR2 FYNNEI. The CDR3 covers 14 residues. Trimming pared 1 base from V and 0 bases from J, leaving 4 bases between. The CDR3 region has the DNA TGTGCCAGCAGTGAAGGACTCTCTGGAAACACCATATATTTT. Its translation: CASSEGLSGNTIYF.

The CDR3 nucleotides are TGCGCCAGCAGCTTTTCAGGGGTGAACACTGAAGCTTTCTTT. Amino acids: CASSFSGVNTEAFF. The rearrangement links TRBV5-1 to TRBJ1-1; TRBD1 might be the D (6 bases). Trimming took off 2 bases at V and 0 bases at J, with 8 bases between the two ends. The CDR3 is made up of 14 amino acids. The V gene's germline CDR1 is SGHRS and CDR2 YFSETQ.

V is TRBV4-3 and J is TRBJ2-1, with TRBD2 identical over 14 bases. The trim removed 1 base at V and 4 bases at J, leaving 0 bases unmatched. This CDR3 spans 16 amino acids. Germline CDR1 and CDR2: LGHNA and YSLEER. This CDR3 reads CASSQGLAGGYNEQFF. In DNA, the CDR3 is TGCGCCAGCAGCCAAGGACTAGCGGGGGGGTACAATGAGCAGTTCTTC.

The chain combines TRBV7-9 with TRBJ2-2, with D hard to call. The CDR3 is 14 amino acids. Germline CDR1 reads SEHNR; CDR2 reads FQNEAQ (reference sequence). The germline V and J ends were trimmed by 5 bases and 2 bases, with 9 bases remaining between them. The CDR3 sequence: CASSRRLNTGELFF. CDR3 DNA sequence: TGTGCCAGCAGCCGGAGACTTAACACCGGGGAGCTGTTTTTT.

The count of this clone is one. The chain has TRBV7-9 and TRBJ2-2, with D perhaps TRBD1 (5 bases). Trimming left V 2 bases short and J 1 base short, with 5 bases between. The CDR3 consists of 14 residues. Germline CDR1 SEHNR, CDR2 FQNEAQ (reference sequence). CDR3 residues: CASSLQGNTGELFF. The CDR3 nucleotides are TGTGCCAGCAGCTTACAGGGGAACACCGGGGAGCTGTTTTTT.

The chain carries TRBV13 and TRBJ1-1, with 8 bases aligning to TRBD1. Germline V gene lookup returns CDR1 PRHDT and CDR2 FYEKMQ (reference sequence). This CDR3 contains 15 residues. The V segment lost 5 bases and the J segment 3 bases; nucleotides outside the gene matches: 8. CDR3 in amino acids: CASSIRTGYDTEAFF. The CDR3 DNA reads as TGTGCCAGCAGCATAAGGACAGGGTACGACACTGAAGCTTTCTTT.

This clone was counted once. The genes are TRBV7-2 and TRBJ1-5; the D gene is possibly TRBD1 (6 bases). Germline V gives CDR1 SGHTA, CDR2 FQGNSA. The CDR3 consists of 14 residues. Trimming took off 1 base at V and 6 bases at J, with 10 bases between the two ends. CDR3 amino acids: CASSLEGGSQPQHF. The CDR3 coding sequence is TGTGCCAGCAGCTTAGAAGGGGGTAGTCAGCCCCAGCATTTT.

The chain couples TRBV6-5 to TRBJ2-2, with D perhaps TRBD1 (5 bases). V lost 7 bases and J 0 bases, leaving 9 bases between the germline ends. Germline loops: CDR1 MNHEY, CDR2 SVGAGI. CDR3 length: 14 residues. The CDR3 here is CASIGATNTGELFF. CDR3 DNA sequence: TGTGCCAGCATAGGGGCTACGAACACCGGGGAGCTGTTTTTT.

The CDR3 protein is CASSEGHGNIQYF. Here the CDR3 DNA reads TGTGCCAGCAGCGAGGGACACGGAAACATTCAGTACTTC. The chain links TRBV6-5 to TRBJ2-4, with D tentatively TRBD1 (6 bases). Trimming pared 6 bases from V and 6 bases from J, leaving 12 bases between. Germline V gives CDR1 MNHEY, CDR2 SVGAGI. There are 13 residues in the CDR3.

This rearrangement joins TRBV6-2 or TRBV6-3 to TRBJ2-5; possible D gene TRBD2, 6 bases. The CDR3 has 14 residues. CDR1 is MNHEY and CDR2 is SVGEGT in the germline V gene. V gave up 4 bases and J gave up 2 bases, with 11 bases separating them. The CDR3 DNA reads as TGTGCCAGCAGTTTTGGGACTCTACAAGAGACCCAGTACTTC. This encodes CASSFGTLQETQYF.

This chain links TRBV4-3 with TRBJ1-6; D uncertain. The CDR3 covers 15 residues. Germline CDR1 and CDR2: LGHNA and YSLEER. Trimming shortened V by 1 base and J by 1 base, and 5 bases separated the two germline ends. The CDR3 protein is CASSQGQSYNSPLHF. The CDR3 DNA reads as TGCGCCAGCAGCCAAGGGCAGTCCTATAATTCACCCCTCCACTTT.

The CDR3 region has the DNA TGTGCCATCAGGGGACAGGGGGTGGTCTATGGCTACACCTTC. This sequence encodes CAIRGQGVVYGYTF. The rearrangement joins TRBV10-3 to TRBJ1-2, with TRBD1 matching over 11 bases. V was pared by 6 bases and J by 4 bases, with 4 bases of the junction left unmatched. This CDR3 region has 14 residues. Germline V gives CDR1 ENHRY, CDR2 SYGVKD.

J is TRBJ2-1 and V is TRBV5-4; 14 bases line up with TRBD2. This CDR3 has 17 amino acids. Trimming at V came to 4 bases and at J to 7 bases, leaving 10 bases not matched to a gene. The germline V gene has CDR1 SGHNT and CDR2 YYREEE (reference sequence). As DNA, the CDR3 is TGTGCCAGCAGCCCGATGACCGGGACTAGCGGGAGTAATGAGCAGTTCTTC. It is translated as CASSPMTGTSGSNEQFF.